The 4 T cell receptor beta chains given below trace back to one sample, sequenced in a study of cytomegalovirus exposure and HLA in healthy donors. The primer mix had 60 Vbeta and 13 Jbeta primers. The repertoire was sequenced with immunoSEQ multiplex PCR; TCRdb's copy has only in-frame clones and lacks some. This table holds fewer than 85,000 clones. The sample comprised PBMCs. The receptors derive from a woman in her thirties or forties in good health and CMV-seropositive.

The chain combines TRBV9 with TRBJ1-4, with D possibly being TRBD1 (5 bases). V was trimmed by 2 bases and J by 3 bases, leaving 5 bases between them. CDR1 is SGDLS and CDR2 is YYNGEE in the germline V gene. The CDR3 sequence is 13 residues long. CDR3 region: CASSVGPNEKLFF. CDR3 in DNA: TGTGCCAGCAGCGTGGGGCCTAATGAAAAACTGTTTTTT.

This sequence joins TRBV15 and TRBJ2-3, with TRBD2 matching 7 bases. After removal of 8 bases from V and 0 bases from J, the junction contained 8 bases not matched to a gene. CDR1 LNHNV and CDR2 YYDKDF come from the germline V gene (reference sequence). The CDR3 contains 15 residues. CDR3 DNA sequence: TGTGCCACCCAGCTCCGAGCGGGGAGCACAGATACGCAGTATTTT. Protein product: CATQLRAGSTDTQYF.

The J gene is TRBJ2-1, the V gene TRBV5-1; 10 positions match TRBD2. The CDR3 has 15 amino acids. The trim removed 4 bases at V and 9 bases at J, leaving 10 bases unmatched. Per the germline V gene, CDR1 is SGHRS and CDR2 is YFSETQ. This chain's CDR3 is CASSRLAGEAVEQFF. In DNA form, the CDR3 reads TGCGCCAGCAGCAGGCTAGCGGGAGAGGCTGTTGAGCAGTTCTTC.

V usage is TRBV27 and J usage is TRBJ1-1; 7 bases map to TRBD1. V lost 6 bases to trimming and J lost 3 bases; unmatched junction nucleotides: 13. This CDR3 has 16 amino acids. Germline CDR1 reads MNHEY; CDR2 reads SMNVEV (reference sequence). CDR3 nucleotides: TGTGCCAGCAGGCCGACAGGGTTTGTGGTAGACACTGAAGCTTTCTTT. It yields the protein CASRPTGFVVDTEAFF.